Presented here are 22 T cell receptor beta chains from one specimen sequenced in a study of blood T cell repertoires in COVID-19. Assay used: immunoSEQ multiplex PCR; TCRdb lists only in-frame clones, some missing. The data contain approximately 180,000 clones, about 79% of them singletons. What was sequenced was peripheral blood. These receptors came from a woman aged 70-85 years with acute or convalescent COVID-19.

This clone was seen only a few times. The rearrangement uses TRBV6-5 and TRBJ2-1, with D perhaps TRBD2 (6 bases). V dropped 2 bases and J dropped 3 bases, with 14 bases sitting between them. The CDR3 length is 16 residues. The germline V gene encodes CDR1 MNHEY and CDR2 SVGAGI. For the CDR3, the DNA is TGTGCCAGCAGTTACACCGGGACTGCTAACTACAATGAGCAGTTCTTC. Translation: CASSYTGTANYNEQFF.

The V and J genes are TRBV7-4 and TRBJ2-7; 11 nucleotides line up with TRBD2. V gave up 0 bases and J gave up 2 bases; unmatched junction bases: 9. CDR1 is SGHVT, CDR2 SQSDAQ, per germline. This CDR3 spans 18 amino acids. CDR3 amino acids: CASSLALSGTSGTYEQYF. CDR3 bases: TGTGCCAGCAGCTTAGCCTTATCTGGGACTAGCGGAACCTACGAGCAGTACTTC.

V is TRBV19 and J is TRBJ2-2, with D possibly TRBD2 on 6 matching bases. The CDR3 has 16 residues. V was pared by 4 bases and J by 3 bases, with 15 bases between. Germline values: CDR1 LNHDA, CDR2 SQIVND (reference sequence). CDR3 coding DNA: TGTGCCAGTAGTAAATTGAGGGACTCTTACACCGGGGAGCTGTTTTTT. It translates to CASSKLRDSYTGELFF.

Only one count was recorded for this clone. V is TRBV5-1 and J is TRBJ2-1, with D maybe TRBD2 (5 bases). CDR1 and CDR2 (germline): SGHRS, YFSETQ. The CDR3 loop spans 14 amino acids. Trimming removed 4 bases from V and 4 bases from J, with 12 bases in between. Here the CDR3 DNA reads TGCGCCAGCAGCCTTACCCGGGGTTACAATGAGCAGTTCTTC. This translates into CASSLTRGYNEQFF.

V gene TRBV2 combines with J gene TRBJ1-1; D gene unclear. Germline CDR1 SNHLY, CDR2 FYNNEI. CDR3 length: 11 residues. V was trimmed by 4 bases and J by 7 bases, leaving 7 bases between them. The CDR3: CASSGHGEAFF. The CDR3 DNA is TGTGCCAGCAGTGGTCACGGTGAAGCTTTCTTT.

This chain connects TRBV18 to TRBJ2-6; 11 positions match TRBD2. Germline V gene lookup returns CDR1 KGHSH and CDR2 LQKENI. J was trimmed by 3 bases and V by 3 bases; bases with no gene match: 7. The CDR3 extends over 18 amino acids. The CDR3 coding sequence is TGTGCCAGCTCACCGTATTCCCTAGCGGGAGGTGGGGCCAACGTCCTGACTTTC. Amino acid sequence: CASSPYSLAGGGANVLTF.

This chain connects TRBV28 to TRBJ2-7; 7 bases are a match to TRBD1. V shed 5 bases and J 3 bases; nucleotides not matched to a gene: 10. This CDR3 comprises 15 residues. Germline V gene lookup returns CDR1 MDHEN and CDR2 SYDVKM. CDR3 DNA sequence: TGTGCCAGCAGTCAAGGGGGCCCTCCCGACTACGAGCAGTACTTC. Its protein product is CASSQGGPPDYEQYF.

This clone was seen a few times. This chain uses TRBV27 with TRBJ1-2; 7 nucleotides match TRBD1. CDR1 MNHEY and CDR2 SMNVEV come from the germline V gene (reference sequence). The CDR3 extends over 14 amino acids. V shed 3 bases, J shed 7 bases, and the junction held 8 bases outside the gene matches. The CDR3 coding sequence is TGTGCCAGCAGTTTCGCAGGGGGGCTTGCTGGCTACACCTTC. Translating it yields CASSFAGGLAGYTF.

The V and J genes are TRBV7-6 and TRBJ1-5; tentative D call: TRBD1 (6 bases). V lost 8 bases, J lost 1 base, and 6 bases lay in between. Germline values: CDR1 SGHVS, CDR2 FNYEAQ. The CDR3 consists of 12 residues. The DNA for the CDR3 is TGTGCCAGCGGACAGAGCAATCAGCCCCAGCATTTT. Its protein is CASGQSNQPQHF.

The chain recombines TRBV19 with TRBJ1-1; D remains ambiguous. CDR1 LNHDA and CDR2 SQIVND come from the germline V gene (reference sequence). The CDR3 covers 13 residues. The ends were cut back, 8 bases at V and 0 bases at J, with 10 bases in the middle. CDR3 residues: CASRQQLNTEAFF. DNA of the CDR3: TGTGCCAGTCGGCAACAGCTGAACACTGAAGCTTTCTTT.

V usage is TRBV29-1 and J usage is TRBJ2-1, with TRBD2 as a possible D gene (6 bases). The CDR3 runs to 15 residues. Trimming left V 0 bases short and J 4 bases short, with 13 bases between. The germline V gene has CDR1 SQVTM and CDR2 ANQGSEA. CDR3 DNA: TGCAGCGTTGAAGAGTATATAGCGGAGTACAATGAGCAGTTCTTC. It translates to CSVEEYIAEYNEQFF.

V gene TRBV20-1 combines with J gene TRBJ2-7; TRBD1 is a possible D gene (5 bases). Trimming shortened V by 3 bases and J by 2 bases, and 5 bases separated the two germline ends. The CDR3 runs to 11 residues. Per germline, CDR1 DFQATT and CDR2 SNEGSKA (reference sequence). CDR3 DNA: TGCAGTGCTAGGACAGCCTACGAGCAGTACTTC. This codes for CSARTAYEQYF.

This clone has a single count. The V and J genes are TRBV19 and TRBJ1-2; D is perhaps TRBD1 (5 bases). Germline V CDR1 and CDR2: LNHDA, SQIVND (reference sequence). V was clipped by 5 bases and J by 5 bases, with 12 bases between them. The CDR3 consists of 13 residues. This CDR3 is CASSDQGVYGYTF. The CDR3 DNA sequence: TGTGCCAGTAGTGACCAGGGCGTTTATGGCTACACCTTC.

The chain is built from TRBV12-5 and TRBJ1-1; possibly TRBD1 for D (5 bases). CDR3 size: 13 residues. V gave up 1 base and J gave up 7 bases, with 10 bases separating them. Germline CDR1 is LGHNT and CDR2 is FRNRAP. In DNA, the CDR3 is TGTGCTAGTGGTTTGGGACAGACAAATGAAGCTTTCTTT. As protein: CASGLGQTNEAFF.

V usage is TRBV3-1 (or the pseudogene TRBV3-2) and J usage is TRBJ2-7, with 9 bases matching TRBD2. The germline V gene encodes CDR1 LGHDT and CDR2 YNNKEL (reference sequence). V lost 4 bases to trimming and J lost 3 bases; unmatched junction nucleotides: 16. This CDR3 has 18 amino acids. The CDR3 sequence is CASSPTGNLAGRVYEQYF. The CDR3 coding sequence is TGTGCCAGCAGCCCGACGGGGAACCTAGCGGGAAGGGTCTACGAGCAGTACTTC.

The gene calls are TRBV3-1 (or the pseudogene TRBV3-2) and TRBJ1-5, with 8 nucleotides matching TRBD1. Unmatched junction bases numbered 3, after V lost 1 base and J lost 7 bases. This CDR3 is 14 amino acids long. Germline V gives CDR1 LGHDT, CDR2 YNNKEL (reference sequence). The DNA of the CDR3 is TGTGCCAGCAGCCAAGCAGGGGGCAGCCAGCCCCAGCATTTT. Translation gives CASSQAGGSQPQHF.

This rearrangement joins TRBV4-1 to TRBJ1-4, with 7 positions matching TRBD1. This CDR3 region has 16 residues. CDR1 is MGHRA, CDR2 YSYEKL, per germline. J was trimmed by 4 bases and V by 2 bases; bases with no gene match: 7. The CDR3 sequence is CASSQPGGTVNEKLFF. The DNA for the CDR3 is TGCGCCAGCAGCCAACCAGGTGGGACAGTTAATGAAAAACTGTTTTTT.

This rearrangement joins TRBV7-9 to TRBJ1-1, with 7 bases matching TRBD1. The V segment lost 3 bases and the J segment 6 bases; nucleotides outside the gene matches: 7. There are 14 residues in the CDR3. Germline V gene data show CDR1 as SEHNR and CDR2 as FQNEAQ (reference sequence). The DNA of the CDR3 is TGTGCCAGCAGCTTGGGGACAGTTGATCCTGAAGCTTTCTTT. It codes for CASSLGTVDPEAFF. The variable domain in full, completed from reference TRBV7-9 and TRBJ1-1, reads DTGVSQNPRHKITKRGQNVTFRCDPISEHNRLYWYRQTLGQGPEFLTYFQNEAQLEKSRLLSDRFSAERPKGSFSTLEIQRTEQGDSAMYLCASSLGTVDPEAFFGQGTRLTVV.

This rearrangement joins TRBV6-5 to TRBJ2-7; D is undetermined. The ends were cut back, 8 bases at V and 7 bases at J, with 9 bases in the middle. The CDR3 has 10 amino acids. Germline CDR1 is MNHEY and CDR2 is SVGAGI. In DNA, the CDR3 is TGTGCCAGCGCTAATTGGGAGCAGTACTTC. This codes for CASANWEQYF.

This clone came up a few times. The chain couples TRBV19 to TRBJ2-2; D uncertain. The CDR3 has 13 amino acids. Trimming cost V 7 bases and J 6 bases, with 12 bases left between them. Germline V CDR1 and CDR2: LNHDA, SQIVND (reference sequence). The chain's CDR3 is CASTPQMPGELFF. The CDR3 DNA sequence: TGTGCCAGTACCCCACAAATGCCCGGGGAGCTGTTTTTT.

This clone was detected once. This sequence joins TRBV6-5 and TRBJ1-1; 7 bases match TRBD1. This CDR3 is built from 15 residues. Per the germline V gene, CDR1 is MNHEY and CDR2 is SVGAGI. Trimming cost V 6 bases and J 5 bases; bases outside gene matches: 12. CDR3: CASRKETGWGTEAFF. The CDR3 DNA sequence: TGTGCCAGCAGAAAAGAGACAGGGTGGGGGACTGAAGCTTTCTTT.

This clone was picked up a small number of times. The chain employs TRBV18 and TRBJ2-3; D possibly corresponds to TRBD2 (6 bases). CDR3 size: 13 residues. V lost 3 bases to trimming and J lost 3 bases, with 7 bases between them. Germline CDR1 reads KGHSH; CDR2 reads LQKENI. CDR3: CASSPRGTDTQYF. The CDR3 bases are TGTGCCAGCTCACCTCGGGGGACAGATACGCAGTATTTT.